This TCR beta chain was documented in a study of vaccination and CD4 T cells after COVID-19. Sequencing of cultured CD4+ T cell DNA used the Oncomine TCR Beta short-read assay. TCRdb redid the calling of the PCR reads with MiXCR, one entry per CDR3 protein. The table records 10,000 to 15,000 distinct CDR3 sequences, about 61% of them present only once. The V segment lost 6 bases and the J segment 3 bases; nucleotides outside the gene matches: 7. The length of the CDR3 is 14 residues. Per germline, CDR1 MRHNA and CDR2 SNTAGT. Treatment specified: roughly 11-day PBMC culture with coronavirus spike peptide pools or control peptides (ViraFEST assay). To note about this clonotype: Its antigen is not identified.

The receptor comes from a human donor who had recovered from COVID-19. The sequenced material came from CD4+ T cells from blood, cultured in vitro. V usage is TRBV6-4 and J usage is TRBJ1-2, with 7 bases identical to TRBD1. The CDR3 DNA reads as TGTGCCAGCAGCAGACAGGGTGGCGACTATGGCTACACCTTC. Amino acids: CASSRQGGDYGYTF.